This is a list of T cell receptor beta chains from one sample in a study of blood T cell repertoires in COVID-19. Sequencing used immunoSEQ multiplex PCR; TCRdb keeps in-frame clones, though not all of them. The sample carries approximately 200,000 clones, around 90% recorded once. Sequencing was carried out using PBMCs or T cells enriched from blood (not recorded which). All receptors derive from a young man in a cohort exposed to, infected with or recovered from COVID-19 (not recorded which). The CDR3 runs from the conserved cysteine through the conserved F or W. D genes are given only for firm matches. Expanded clones get a size class; other rows say once, few or many, or leave the size out.

j_call: TRBJ1-1; clone_size: NA; v_call: TRBV28; d_call: NA; cdr3_aa: CASSLFGGRISEAFF; cdr3_nt: TGTGCCAGCAGTTTATTTGGGGGCAGAATCTCTGAAGCTTTCTTT
j_call: TRBJ2-7; clone_size: NA; v_call: TRBV9; d_call: TRBD1; cdr3_aa: CASSPRDRLSYEQYF; cdr3_nt: TGTGCCAGCAGCCCGCGGGACAGGCTATCCTACGAGCAGTACTTC
j_call: TRBJ2-3; clone_size: NA; v_call: TRBV5-1; d_call: NA; cdr3_aa: CASSLGVFVGFRTDTQYF; cdr3_nt: TGCGCCAGCAGCTTGGGAGTGTTTGTCGGGTTCCGGACAGATACGCAGTATTTT
j_call: TRBJ2-7; clone_size: NA; v_call: TRBV6-6; d_call: NA; cdr3_aa: CASTADSSSYEQYF; cdr3_nt: TGTGCCAGCACGGCGGACAGCAGCTCCTACGAGCAGTACTTC
j_call: TRBJ1-6; clone_size: NA; v_call: TRBV10-3; d_call: NA; cdr3_aa: CAISGTPNSPLHF; cdr3_nt: TGTGCCATCAGTGGTACACCTAATTCACCCCTCCACTTT
j_call: TRBJ1-2; clone_size: NA; v_call: TRBV29-1; d_call: NA; cdr3_aa: CSVLSGHQRSPNYGYTF; cdr3_nt: TGCAGCGTTTTAAGCGGGCACCAACGGAGCCCTAACTATGGCTACACCTTC
j_call: TRBJ2-1; clone_size: NA; v_call: TRBV11-3; d_call: NA; cdr3_aa: CASSLTGSYNEQFF; cdr3_nt: TGTGCCAGCAGCTTAACGGGCTCCTACAATGAGCAGTTCTTC
j_call: TRBJ2-2; clone_size: NA; v_call: TRBV11-2; d_call: TRBD2; cdr3_aa: CASSLARTGTRGTGELFF; cdr3_nt: TGTGCCAGCAGCTTAGCTAGAACCGGGACTAGAGGGACCGGGGAGCTGTTTTTT
j_call: TRBJ2-1; clone_size: NA; v_call: TRBV28; d_call: NA; cdr3_aa: CASYLPGSKVQFF; cdr3_nt: TGTGCCAGCTACTTACCGGGGAGTAAAGTGCAGTTCTTC
j_call: TRBJ2-3; clone_size: NA; v_call: TRBV7-3; d_call: NA; cdr3_aa: CASSLYPSASDTQYF; cdr3_nt: TGTGCCAGCAGCTTATATCCTAGCGCTTCAGATACGCAGTATTTT
j_call: TRBJ2-1; clone_size: NA; v_call: TRBV27; d_call: NA; cdr3_aa: CASSLLAPPSNEQFF; cdr3_nt: TGTGCCAGCAGTTTACTAGCCCCCCCGTCGAATGAGCAGTTCTTC
j_call: TRBJ2-1; clone_size: NA; v_call: TRBV5-1; d_call: NA; cdr3_aa: CASSFGGSSYNEQFF; cdr3_nt: TGCGCCAGCAGCTTTGGGGGGAGTTCCTACAATGAGCAGTTCTTC
j_call: TRBJ2-7; clone_size: NA; v_call: TRBV18; d_call: NA; cdr3_aa: CASSLLGNPNRADEQYF; cdr3_nt: TGTGCCAGCTCACTGCTCGGTAACCCCAACAGGGCCGACGAGCAGTACTTC
j_call: TRBJ1-5; clone_size: NA; v_call: TRBV6-5; d_call: NA; cdr3_aa: CASRTEFYSNQPQHF; cdr3_nt: TGTGCCAGCAGAACAGAATTCTATAGCAATCAGCCCCAGCATTTT
j_call: TRBJ1-1; clone_size: NA; v_call: TRBV19; d_call: TRBD1; cdr3_aa: CASSFGDRNTEAFF; cdr3_nt: TGTGCCAGTAGCTTTGGGGACAGGAACACTGAAGCTTTCTTT
j_call: TRBJ1-1; clone_size: once; v_call: TRBV5-1; d_call: NA; cdr3_aa: CASSSRNTEAFF; cdr3_nt: TGCGCCAGCAGCTCTCGGAACACTGAAGCTTTCTTT
j_call: TRBJ2-5; clone_size: NA; v_call: TRBV5-1; d_call: TRBD2; cdr3_aa: CASSLVGGKETQYF; cdr3_nt: TGCGCCAGCAGCTTGGTGGGGGGGAAAGAGACCCAGTACTTC
j_call: TRBJ2-7; clone_size: NA; v_call: TRBV6-5; d_call: TRBD2; cdr3_aa: CASSYSFGTSPYEQYF; cdr3_nt: TGTGCCAGCAGTTACTCATTCGGGACTAGTCCCTACGAGCAGTACTTC
j_call: TRBJ2-7; clone_size: NA; v_call: TRBV12-3/TRBV12-4; d_call: NA; cdr3_aa: CASSGGSSYEQYF; cdr3_nt: TGTGCCAGCAGCGGCGGGTCCTCCTACGAGCAGTACTTC
j_call: TRBJ1-5; clone_size: NA; v_call: TRBV6-5; d_call: NA; cdr3_aa: CASSYSGQPNQPQHF; cdr3_nt: TGTGCCAGCAGTTATTCTGGACAGCCCAATCAGCCCCAGCATTTT
j_call: TRBJ1-2; clone_size: NA; v_call: TRBV7-9; d_call: NA; cdr3_aa: CASRIIAGEGYTF; cdr3_nt: TGTGCCAGCAGGATAATAGCAGGGGAAGGCTACACCTTC
j_call: TRBJ2-1; clone_size: NA; v_call: TRBV6-5; d_call: NA; cdr3_aa: CASLANGNEQFF; cdr3_nt: TGTGCCAGTTTAGCGAATGGCAATGAGCAGTTCTTC
j_call: TRBJ2-7; clone_size: NA; v_call: TRBV7-9; d_call: TRBD1; cdr3_aa: CASNGQGPHEQYF; cdr3_nt: TGTGCCAGCAACGGACAGGGTCCCCACGAGCAGTACTTC
j_call: TRBJ2-2; clone_size: NA; v_call: TRBV7-6; d_call: NA; cdr3_aa: CASSLAGMNTGELFF; cdr3_nt: TGTGCCAGCAGCTTGGCAGGGATGAACACCGGGGAGCTGTTTTTT
j_call: TRBJ2-2; clone_size: NA; v_call: TRBV12-5; d_call: NA; cdr3_aa: CASGLVQGQVPGELFF; cdr3_nt: TGTGCTAGTGGTTTGGTACAGGGTCAAGTCCCCGGGGAGCTGTTTTTT
j_call: TRBJ1-5; clone_size: NA; v_call: TRBV15; d_call: NA; cdr3_aa: CATSRSPSGNQPQHF; cdr3_nt: TGTGCCACCAGCAGATCGCCTTCGGGCAATCAGCCCCAGCATTTT
j_call: TRBJ2-2; clone_size: NA; v_call: TRBV4-1; d_call: NA; cdr3_aa: CASSQVAGQVNTGELFF; cdr3_nt: TGCGCCAGCAGCCAAGTAGCAGGGCAGGTGAACACCGGGGAGCTGTTTTTT
j_call: TRBJ2-7; clone_size: NA; v_call: TRBV6-4; d_call: NA; cdr3_aa: CASSDVSSYEQYF; cdr3_nt: TGTGCCAGCAGTGACGTCAGTTCCTACGAGCAGTACTTC